This entry lists 20 T cell receptor beta chains sequenced from one sample in a study of T cells in Graves' hyperthyroidism and ophthalmopathy. The TCR beta CDR3 regions underwent amplification using RNA transcripts as the source. Primed by the HTBI set, a first-round RT-PCR was run on the TCR CDR3. Each CDR3 protein gets one entry after TCRdb re-called the multiplex PCR reads with MiXCR. This sample has about 640,000 distinct CDR3 sequences, with around 20% found just once. Sequencing used blood. Receptors originate from a man aged 25-40 years with Graves' ophthalmopathy.

This chain links TRBV19 with TRBJ1-3; D not certain. V gave up 6 bases and J gave up 0 bases, with 6 bases separating them. The CDR3 extends over 13 amino acids. Germline loops: CDR1 LNHDA, CDR2 SQIVND (reference sequence). The CDR3 DNA is TGTGCCAGTAGAGCATCCTCTGGAAACACCATATATTTT. As protein: CASRASSGNTIYF.

In this sample, this clonotype turned up a few times. In nucleotides, the CDR3 is TGCGCCAGCAGCTTGGTTTGGGGCACAGATACGCAGTATTTT. Translating it yields CASSLVWGTDTQYF. The gene calls are TRBV5-1 and TRBJ2-3; D is ambiguous. The CDR3 is made up of 14 amino acids. Germline lookup yields CDR1 SGHRS and CDR2 YFSETQ. V lost 0 bases and J 1 base, leaving 6 bases between the germline ends.

This chain connects TRBV7-8 to TRBJ2-7, with 11 bases that match TRBD1. The CDR3 contains 15 residues. V lost 5 bases to trimming and J lost 5 bases; unmatched junction nucleotides: 8. CDR1 is SGHVS, CDR2 FQNEAQ, per germline. CDR3 sequence (DNA): TGTGCCAGCAGCACTAGAGGACAGGGGGCGGACGAGCAGTACTTC. Its translation: CASSTRGQGADEQYF.

The J gene is TRBJ2-7, the V gene TRBV6-1, with 11 bases aligning to TRBD2. J was trimmed by 2 bases and V by 6 bases; bases with no gene match: 9. The CDR3 contains 16 residues. Germline lookup yields CDR1 MNHNS and CDR2 SASEGT. This CDR3 is CASRTLGLAGAYEQYF. The CDR3 DNA reads TGTGCCAGCAGAACCCTCGGACTAGCGGGTGCCTACGAGCAGTACTTC.

This clonotype was seen only a few times. DNA of the CDR3: TGTGCCAGCAGCCTGGGTTCGGGAGTCCCCGGGGAGCTGTTTTTT. Its translation: CASSLGSGVPGELFF. The V call is TRBV7-2, the J call TRBJ2-2, with TRBD2 as a possible D gene (6 bases). The germline gives CDR1 SGHTA, CDR2 FQGNSA. V lost 5 bases, J lost 6 bases, and 16 bases lay in between. This CDR3 is built from 15 residues.

This clonotype came up many times. This chain connects TRBV11-2 to TRBJ2-1, with a weak D call TRBD2 (6 bases). V lost 5 bases and J lost 4, with 9 bases in between. CDR1 and CDR2 from the germline V gene are SGHAT and FQNNGV. The CDR3 has 13 amino acids. CDR3 DNA: TGTGCCAGCAGCATCGGGACTTACAATGAGCAGTTCTTC. The encoded protein is CASSIGTYNEQFF. The whole variable domain, filled in from reference TRBV11-2 and TRBJ2-1, reads EAGVAQSPRYKIIEKRQSVAFWCNPISGHATLYWYQQILGQGPKLLIQFQNNGVVDDSQLPKDRFSAERLKGVDSTLKIQPAKLEDSAVYLCASSIGTYNEQFFGPGTRLTVL.

The chain uses TRBV7-9 and TRBJ2-7; the D call may be TRBD1 or TRBD2 (5 bases each). This CDR3 is 14 amino acids long. Germline lookup yields CDR1 SEHNR and CDR2 FQNEAQ (reference sequence). V lost 3 bases and J 7 bases, leaving 16 bases between the germline ends. DNA of the CDR3: TGTGCCAGCAGCTTCCGGGACCTCAGCAGAGAGCAGTACTTC. Translating gives CASSFRDLSREQYF. The full variable domain, completed using reference TRBV7-9 and TRBJ2-7, is DTGVSQNPRHKITKRGQNVTFRCDPISEHNRLYWYRQTLGQGPEFLTYFQNEAQLEKSRLLSDRFSAERPKGSFSTLEIQRTEQGDSAMYLCASSFRDLSREQYFGPGTRLTVT.

This clonotype showed up many times. The rearrangement joins TRBV12-3 or TRBV12-4 to TRBJ2-7, with a weak D call TRBD2 (6 bases). V lost 6 bases to trimming and J lost 7 bases, with 13 bases between them. The CDR3 covers 12 residues. CDR3 nucleotide sequence: TGTGCCAGCAGCCCGGACGCGGGGGAGCAGTACTTC. This sequence encodes CASSPDAGEQYF.

V and J are TRBV20-1 and TRBJ1-1; TRBD1 matches at 12 bases. The CDR3 runs to 13 residues. CDR1 DFQATT and CDR2 SNEGSKA come from the germline V gene (reference sequence). The trim removed 7 bases at V and 8 bases at J, leaving 8 bases unmatched. In nucleotides, the CDR3 is TGCAGTGGCCGGGACAGGGGGCTCCCGGAAGCTTTCTTT. Translating gives CSGRDRGLPEAFF.

The chain couples TRBV4-1 to TRBJ1-1; D might be TRBD1 (5 bases). CDR1 is MGHRA, CDR2 YSYEKL, per germline. V lost 5 bases, J lost 7 bases, and 8 bases lay in between. The CDR3 totals 11 residues. In nucleotides, the CDR3 is TGCGCCAGCAGCTCAGGGATTGAAGCTTTCTTT. Translated, it gives CASSSGIEAFF.

The chain uses TRBV20-1 and TRBJ2-7; D call uncertain. V lost 3 bases and J lost 0, with 9 bases in between. Germline lookup yields CDR1 DFQATT and CDR2 SNEGSKA (reference sequence). The CDR3 loop spans 13 amino acids. The CDR3 coding sequence is TGCAGTGCTAGTGCCCGTCCCTCCTACGAGCAGTACTTC. Residues: CSASARPSYEQYF.

The sample holds a few counts of this clonotype. The rearrangement uses TRBV24-1 and TRBJ2-1; no clear D. This CDR3 has 12 residues. V lost 4 bases to trimming and J lost 8 bases, with 8 bases between them. Looked up from germline, CDR1 is KGHDR and CDR2 is SFDVKD. As DNA, the CDR3 is TGTGCCACCAGTGACCTCGGTTATGAGCAGTTCTTC. It is translated as CATSDLGYEQFF.

V is TRBV7-2 and J is TRBJ1-2; TRBD1 matches at 9 bases. Germline V CDR1 and CDR2: SGHTA, FQGNSA. After removal of 1 base from V and 14 bases from J, the junction contained 8 bases not matched to a gene. The CDR3 length is 13 residues. CDR3 in DNA: TGTGCCAGCAGCTTAGAGACGGGACAGGGTAAAACCTTC. Translated: CASSLETGQGKTF.

This clonotype came up many times. The chain has TRBV12-3 or TRBV12-4 and TRBJ2-3; D is undetermined. CDR3 length equals 14 residues. The V end lost 1 base, the J end lost 0 bases, and 5 bases lay between the germline ends. CDR3 bases: TGTGCCAGCAGTTTAGAGTACAGCACAGATACGCAGTATTTT. This sequence encodes CASSLEYSTDTQYF.

This chain uses TRBV20-1 with TRBJ2-4; 8 bases map to TRBD1. Per the germline V gene, CDR1 is DFQATT and CDR2 is SNEGSKA (reference sequence). This CDR3 is built from 15 residues. V lost 4 bases to trimming and J lost 1 base; unmatched junction nucleotides: 6. CDR3: CSATQGVGAKNIQYF. The CDR3 DNA sequence: TGCAGTGCTACACAGGGGGTCGGGGCCAAAAACATTCAGTACTTC.

The chain couples TRBV7-2 to TRBJ2-1; 10 nucleotides agree with TRBD1. The V and J ends lost 4 bases and 10 bases, in that order; junction bases with no gene match: 7. The germline V gene has CDR1 SGHTA and CDR2 FQGNSA. This CDR3 region has 14 residues. The CDR3 sequence: CASSSRTGGQEQFF. DNA of the CDR3: TGTGCCAGCAGCTCCCGGACAGGGGGTCAAGAGCAGTTCTTC.

This clonotype has just a few counts. This chain joins TRBV28 and TRBJ1-5; no firm D call. V lost 6 bases to trimming and J lost 9 bases, with 21 bases between them. The CDR3 totals 15 residues. Germline assignment: CDR1 MDHEN and CDR2 SYDVKM. The CDR3 is CASSSPTRYARPQHF. DNA of the CDR3: TGTGCCAGCAGCTCCCCGACAAGGTACGCTAGGCCCCAGCATTTT.

The J gene is TRBJ2-7, the V gene TRBV29-1, with 7 positions matching TRBD1. V lost 6 bases to trimming and J lost 1 base; unmatched junction nucleotides: 6. Germline assignment: CDR1 SQVTM and CDR2 ANQGSEA. This CDR3 has 13 amino acids. In DNA form, the CDR3 reads TGCAGCGTGGGGACAGAGATATCCTACGAGCAGTACTTC. Amino acid sequence: CSVGTEISYEQYF.

J is TRBJ2-7 and V is TRBV20-1; 7 positions match TRBD2. Germline V gives CDR1 DFQATT, CDR2 SNEGSKA (reference sequence). Unmatched junction bases numbered 5, after V lost 1 base and J lost 2 bases. The CDR3 has 14 amino acids. CDR3 sequence (DNA): TGCAGTGCTAGAGCGGAGCGGGGACCCTACGAGCAGTACTTC. Protein product: CSARAERGPYEQYF.

With regard to this clonotype: An end of the junction does not agree with germline; a read error may underlie this. The V and J genes are TRBV20-1 and TRBJ1-2; tentative D call: TRBD1 (6 bases). The germline CDR1 and CDR2 sequences are DFQATT and SNEGSKA (reference sequence). The CDR3 totals 14 residues. Here the CDR3 reads CSARDSRGAGGYTF. The CDR3, as DNA: TGCAGTGCCAGAGATAGTAGGGGGGCGGGTGGCTACACCTTC.